In this sample, the clone carrying this T cell receptor beta chain turned up a few times. What it binds is unknown. Through Arm-PCR of CDR3 regions and iRepertoire HTBI primers, TCR beta libraries were built. TCRdb re-called the multiplex PCR reads with MiXCR, one entry per CDR3 protein. The data show roughly 500,000 distinct CDR3 sequences, under 25% seen once. Trimming removed 6 bases at V and 8 bases at J, with 13 bases between. The germline V gene encodes CDR1 LGHDT and CDR2 YNNKEL (reference sequence). CDR3 size: 12 residues. The sample originates from a study of regulatory T cells in long-lasting Graves disease. Study at large: Persistent Graves' disease denoted over 5 years of antithyroid drugs plus positive TSH receptor antibodies.

Whole-study results and caveats: For persistent Graves' patients, TCR diversity was lower than for newly diagnosed ones. TRBV28, TRBJ1-2 and TRBJ2-5 were segments that persistent disease favored.

Indicated time point: persistent/refractory GD, antithyroid drugs over 5 years with positive TRAb. From PBMCs, RNA was extracted and then used to make the TCR library. American Thyroid Association guidelines served as the basis for diagnosing Graves' disease. The chain recombines TRBV3-1 with TRBJ1-2; a possible D gene is TRBD1 (5 bases). The TCR sequence derives from a female donor with Graves disease. Specimen: peripheral blood mononuclear cells (PBMCs), collected when the disease was refractory, from a patient treated with antithyroid drugs. The CDR3 DNA reads as TGTGCCAGCAGTCTACAGGCGGGGGGCTACACCTTC. Protein: CASSLQAGGYTF.